The clone carrying this TCR beta chain was counted at least ten times. The record originates from a study of T-cell reconstitution after alpha-beta-depleted transplantation in children. The TCRbeta library incorporated unique molecular identifiers. TCRdb reprocessed the PCR reads via MiXCR and lists one record per CDR3 protein. This sample carries roughly 220,000 distinct CDR3 sequences, 12% of them seen once, and the ten largest clones take over 2.5%. This CDR3 has 14 residues. From germline, CDR1 is DFQATT and CDR2 SNEGSKA (reference sequence). V lost 5 bases, J lost 2 bases, and 4 bases stayed unmatched.

The sample was PBMCs from the stem cell graft donor, taken from the stem cell graft. This chain connects TRBV20-1 to TRBJ1-5; 9 bases are a match to TRBD1. The TCR comes from a human donor who donated a stem cell graft to a child with acute lymphoblastic leukemia. Here the CDR3 DNA reads TGCAGTGCTGGACAGGGGTCGGGCAATCAGCCCCAGCATTTT. Its protein product is CSAGQGSGNQPQHF.